This TCR beta chain derives from a study of blood T cell repertoires in COVID-19. Study context: COVID-19 samples from acute and convalescent phases originated in the United States, Italy and Spain. PBMCs, B-cell-depleted T cells, or T cells were the source of the cDNA or gDNA that made up the material.

CDR3 length: 16 amino acids. The ends lost 3 bases at V and 6 bases at J; junction bases unmatched: 5. Germline CDR1 reads SGDLS; CDR2 reads YYNGEE. Recovered status applied to Cohort 3 donors who had two consecutive negative PCRs. It also applied to those with clearance or with symptom resolution. As handled by the study authors: Counts of nucleated cells, estimated from reference gene primer amplification, were obtained. The method was immunoSEQ multiplex PCR; TCRdb's version includes in-frame clones alone and lacks a portion of them. That table supplies the V and J calls and clone size; D and trimming were determined from the DNA. The data contain about 320,000 clones, 90% of them singletons.

This receptor was taken from a man aged 55-75 years who had recovered from COVID-19. Sequenced input: PBMCs or T cells enriched from blood (not recorded which). The genes are TRBV9 and TRBJ2-1; 14 nucleotides match TRBD2. The CDR3 sequence is CASSGGLAGGPNEQFF. CDR3 nucleotide sequence: TGTGCCAGCAGCGGTGGACTAGCGGGAGGCCCCAATGAGCAGTTCTTC.